These 17 T cell receptor beta chains were sequenced from one sample in a study of OX40 agonist ivuxolimab in advanced cancers. Measured with immunoSEQ multiplex PCR; TCRdb has only the in-frame clones, and not every one. The sample shows roughly 15,000 clones, just over 70% of them seen only once. The starting material was CD4+ or CD8+ T cells sorted from blood, obtained in a trial of the OX40 agonist ivuxolimab. The receptors shown here come from an adult with an advanced solid tumor such as melanoma, head and neck, liver or kidney cancer.

V usage is TRBV28 and J usage is TRBJ2-2; TRBD2 matches at 12 bases. The length of the CDR3 is 16 residues. The ends lost 3 bases at V and 7 bases at J; junction bases unmatched: 6. CDR1 and CDR2 (germline): MDHEN, SYDVKM. CDR3 in amino acids: CASSLRLAGVFGELFF. For the CDR3, the DNA is TGTGCCAGCAGTTTGAGACTAGCGGGAGTATTCGGGGAGCTGTTTTTT.

This chain connects TRBV11-3 to TRBJ2-1; the match to TRBD2 covers 10 bases. CDR3 length: 16 residues. V trimming: 5 bases; J trimming: 4 bases; junction bases outside the gene matches: 8. Germline CDR1 reads SGHNT; CDR2 reads YENEEA. The CDR3 sequence: CASSIRLAGYYNEQFF. The CDR3 DNA sequence: TGTGCCAGCAGCATCCGACTAGCGGGTTATTACAATGAGCAGTTCTTC.

This clone is categorized as medium-sized. This CDR3 is CASRELAGVAGELFF. CDR3 bases: TGTGCCAGTAGGGAACTAGCGGGAGTAGCCGGGGAGCTGTTTTTT. The genes are TRBV19 and TRBJ2-2, with 11 bases identical to TRBD2. Germline CDR1 is LNHDA and CDR2 is SQIVND (reference sequence). With 6 bases clipped from V and 6 bases from J, the junction kept 6 bases outside the gene matches. The CDR3 length is 15 residues.

V usage is TRBV2 and J usage is TRBJ2-1, with 9 bases that match TRBD1. In germline, CDR1 is SNHLY, CDR2 FYNNEI. This CDR3 is 15 amino acids long. Losses at the gene ends were 8 bases for V and 7 bases for J; bases not matched to a gene: 12. The DNA of the CDR3 is TGTGCCAGCGGGGGCCGGGACAGGGTTTTGAATGAGCAGTTCTTC. As protein: CASGGRDRVLNEQFF.

The chain uses TRBV9 and TRBJ2-7; D uncertain. CDR1 is SGDLS, CDR2 YYNGEE, per germline. V lost 3 bases, J lost 12 bases, and 22 bases lay in between. This CDR3 spans 14 amino acids. CDR3 sequence: CASSADPVSPLVYF. The CDR3 bases are TGTGCCAGCAGCGCAGACCCTGTCAGCCCCTTGGTGTACTTC.

The V gene is TRBV9, the J gene TRBJ1-5; D is perhaps TRBD1 (5 bases). V lost 0 bases and J 3 bases, leaving 25 bases between the germline ends. The CDR3 length is 20 residues. The germline V gene encodes CDR1 SGDLS and CDR2 YYNGEE. CDR3 nucleotide sequence: TGTGCCAGCAGCGTAGTATCCAGTTCCCCAGGGAGGGGTGTCAATCAGCCCCAGCATTTT. Encoded protein: CASSVVSSSPGRGVNQPQHF. Based on the CDR3 plus reference TRBV9 and TRBJ1-5, the full variable domain is DSGVTQTPKHLITATGQRVTLRCSPRSGDLSVYWYQQSLDQGLQFLIQYYNGEERAKGNILERFSAQQFPDLHSELNLSSLELGDSALYFCASSVVSSSPGRGVNQPQHFGDGTRLSIL.

This clone was counted between two and nine times. The chain employs TRBV13 and TRBJ1-2; no reliable D call. Germline CDR1 reads PRHDT; CDR2 reads FYEKMQ (reference sequence). Trimming took 0 bases from V and 5 from J, leaving 7 bases between them. The length of the CDR3 is 13 residues. CDR3 loop: CASSLGGGYGYTF. CDR3 nucleotides: TGTGCCAGCAGCTTAGGGGGCGGTTATGGCTACACCTTC.

The chain has TRBV19 and TRBJ1-1; D call uncertain. The CDR3 runs 13 residues. V was cut by 3 bases and J by 1 base, with 6 bases left in between. CDR1 is LNHDA and CDR2 is SQIVND in the germline V gene (reference sequence). CDR3 DNA: TGTGCCAGTAGTATGTGGGAGAACACTGAAGCTTTCTTT. It yields the protein CASSMWENTEAFF.

This clone was recorded a few times. V gene TRBV25-1 combines with J gene TRBJ1-1; no reliable D call. The CDR3 length is 15 residues. Trimming removed 1 base at V and 5 bases at J, with 14 bases between. Germline V gives CDR1 MGHDK, CDR2 SYGVNS. CDR3: CASSEFPEGPTEAFF. CDR3 nucleotides: TGTGCCAGCAGTGAATTCCCTGAAGGGCCGACTGAAGCTTTCTTT.

The chain combines TRBV5-4 with TRBJ2-1; the D is unclear. The CDR3 consists of 14 residues. Trimming stripped 5 bases from V and 4 bases from J, with 13 bases between. Germline V CDR1 and CDR2: SGHNT, YYREEE (reference sequence). CDR3 sequence reads: CASSSQGEYNEQFF. The DNA of the CDR3 is TGTGCCAGCAGTTCCCAAGGAGAGTACAATGAGCAGTTCTTC. The whole variable domain, remainder taken from reference TRBV5-4 and TRBJ2-1, is ETGVTQSPTHLIKTRGQQVTLRCSSQSGHNTVSWYQQALGQGPQFIFQYYREEENGRGNFPPRFSGLQFPNYSSELNVNALELDDSALYLCASSSQGEYNEQFFGPGTRLTVL.

In DNA, the CDR3 is TGTGCCAGCAGCGCGCGGACAGAGAAATCCTACGAGCAGTACTTC. Its protein is CASSARTEKSYEQYF. The genes are TRBV7-8 and TRBJ2-7, with D perhaps TRBD1 (6 bases). V was clipped by 5 bases and J by 1 base, with 15 bases between them. The CDR3 spans 15 residues. Germline CDR1 reads SGHVS; CDR2 reads FQNEAQ.

Concerning this clone: Other DNA variants within this sample encode the same CDR3. The chain carries TRBV5-6 and TRBJ2-7; 8 bases are a match to TRBD1. The CDR3 is 13 amino acids. Germline V lookup: CDR1 SGHDT, CDR2 YYEEEE. Trimming removed 1 base from V and 4 bases from J; junction bases left unmatched: 1. For the CDR3, the DNA is TGTGCCAGCAGCTTGCAGGGGGCGTACGAGCAGTACTTC. It encodes CASSLQGAYEQYF.

The V gene is TRBV7-2, the J gene TRBJ2-7; 10 bases match TRBD2. Germline V lookup: CDR1 SGHTA, CDR2 FQGNSA. The CDR3 runs to 16 residues. Germline trimming cut 5 bases from V and 0 bases from J; bases unmatched to any gene: 7. CDR3 sequence reads: CASSPTSGWSSYEQYF. DNA of the CDR3: TGTGCCAGCAGCCCGACTAGCGGGTGGAGCTCCTACGAGCAGTACTTC.

J is TRBJ2-2 and V is TRBV5-1, with 8 bases lining up with TRBD1. J gave up 5 bases and V 0 bases, and 12 bases lay outside the gene matches. The CDR3 is made up of 18 amino acids. Germline V gives CDR1 SGHRS, CDR2 YFSETQ. CDR3 in DNA: TGCGCCAGCAGCTTGGTCCCCAGGGGGCAAGTAGGGACCGGGGAGCTGTTTTTT. Protein sequence: CASSLVPRGQVGTGELFF.

This sequence joins TRBV6-4 and TRBJ1-1, with D tentatively TRBD1 (6 bases). The V gene lost 0 bases and the J gene lost 11 bases, with 13 bases spanning the gap. The CDR3 has 13 residues. From germline, CDR1 is MRHNA and CDR2 SNTAGT. In DNA form, the CDR3 reads TGTGCCAGCAGTGACTCTGTAGGGGGGAATGCTTTCTTT. Translated: CASSDSVGGNAFF.

In its sample, this clone was seen a few times. The V gene is TRBV5-5, the J gene TRBJ2-7, with 7 bases that match TRBD1. The CDR3 has 17 residues. Per the germline V gene, CDR1 is SGHKS and CDR2 is YYEKEE (reference sequence). V lost 2 bases, J lost 0 bases, and 11 bases stayed unmatched. The CDR3 is CASSFSGTEKSSYEQYF. The CDR3 nucleotides read TGTGCCAGCAGCTTTTCCGGGACAGAGAAGAGCTCCTACGAGCAGTACTTC.

This clone was found once. V and J are TRBV7-8 and TRBJ2-2, with D maybe TRBD2 (5 bases). Germline V gene sequence: CDR1 SGHVS, CDR2 FQNEAQ. V was pared by 7 bases and J by 2 bases, with 11 bases between. The CDR3 sequence is 14 residues long. CDR3 nucleotides: TGTGCCAGCATAGCGCCGGTAAACACCGGGGAGCTGTTTTTT. This codes for CASIAPVNTGELFF.